The rows below give T cell receptor beta chains drawn from one sample of a study of long-term antiretroviral therapy in people with HIV. The repertoire was sequenced with immunoSEQ multiplex PCR; TCRdb's copy has only in-frame clones and lacks some. The profile shows 25,000 to 30,000 clones, about 96% of them singletons. Sequenced material: unsorted PBMCs, taken 5.3 years after starting antiretroviral therapy. These receptors were taken from a man younger than 40 with HIV. The CDR3 runs from the conserved cysteine through the conserved F or W. Each record gives: CDR3 protein, CDR3 DNA, V gene, clone size, CDR3 length, J gene, D gene. D genes are given only for firm matches. The listing skips clone size in some rows; elsewhere it reads once, few, many or a size class.

CASSPSGQGMGEKLFF,TGTGCCAGCAGCCCCTCCGGACAGGGAATGGGTGAAAAACTGTTTTTT,TRBV5-4,-,16,TRBJ1-4,TRBD1
CAISEAHYEQYF,TGTGCCATCAGTGAGGCCCACTACGAGCAGTACTTC,TRBV10-3,-,12,TRBJ2-7,-
CSVGTWGGQDGYTF,TGCAGCGTTGGGACCTGGGGGGGGCAAGATGGCTACACCTTC,TRBV29-1,-,14,TRBJ1-2,-
CASSFGQDTYNEQFF,TGTGCCAGCAGCTTCGGACAGGATACCTACAATGAGCAGTTCTTC,TRBV7-9,-,15,TRBJ2-1,TRBD1
CASSLGPVSSYNSPLHF,TGTGCCAGCAGCTTAGGGCCCGTAAGCTCCTATAATTCACCCCTCCACTTT,TRBV11-2,-,17,TRBJ1-6,-
CASSTLITNTGELFF,TGTGCCAGTAGTACGCTCATCACGAACACCGGGGAGCTGTTTTTT,TRBV19,-,15,TRBJ2-2,-
CACTRTGSSYEQYF,TGTGCCTGCACTCGGACAGGCAGCTCCTACGAGCAGTACTTC,TRBV30,-,14,TRBJ2-7,TRBD1
CASSQEDGTESYNEQFF,TGCGCCAGCAGCCAAGAGGACGGAACCGAGTCCTACAATGAGCAGTTCTTC,TRBV4-3,once,17,TRBJ2-1,-
CSVEDGTKNIQYF,TGCAGCGTTGAAGATGGAACCAAAAACATTCAGTACTTC,TRBV29-1,-,13,TRBJ2-4,-
CAWRAQATSGKQFF,TGTGCCTGGAGAGCGCAAGCAACTAGCGGGAAGCAGTTCTTC,TRBV30,once,14,TRBJ2-1,TRBD2
CASSIDLLGDSVYSNQPQHF,TGTGCCAGTAGTATAGATCTATTGGGGGACAGTGTCTATAGCAATCAGCCCCAGCATTTT,TRBV19,-,20,TRBJ1-5,TRBD1
CASSYTTGKFAYNEQFF,TGTGCCAGCAGCTACACTACAGGGAAATTCGCCTACAATGAGCAGTTCTTC,TRBV11-2,-,17,TRBJ2-1,-
CASRPRKGTTYEQYF,TGTGCCAGCAGACCCCGTAAGGGGACCACCTACGAGCAGTACTTC,TRBV28,-,15,TRBJ2-7,-
CASSSGQVSSEQFF,TGTGCCAGCAGCTCGGGACAGGTTTCGAGTGAGCAGTTCTTC,TRBV7-9,once,14,TRBJ2-1,TRBD1
CASSVGGWLAGDTQYF,TGTGCCAGCAGCGTAGGGGGGTGGCTAGCGGGAGATACGCAGTATTTT,TRBV9,-,16,TRBJ2-3,TRBD2
CASSQGYRGDTQYF,TGTGCCAGCAGCCAAGGGTACCGGGGTGATACGCAGTATTTT,TRBV14,once,14,TRBJ2-3,-
CASQLGSGNTIYF,TGTGCCAGCCAGCTCGGCTCTGGAAACACCATATATTTT,TRBV5-6,-,13,TRBJ1-3,-
CASSGKVTPVGLFF,TGTGCCAGCAGTGGAAAGGTGACGCCCGTGGGCCTGTTTTTT,TRBV6-1,-,14,TRBJ1-4,-
CASSGGTSGSTDTQYF,TGTGCCAGCAGTGGAGGGACTAGCGGGAGCACAGATACGCAGTATTTT,TRBV6-4,-,16,TRBJ2-3,TRBD2
CASSHELAGGHYEQFF,TGCGCCAGCAGCCATGAACTAGCGGGGGGCCACTACGAGCAGTTCTTC,TRBV4-1,few,16,TRBJ2-1,TRBD2
CASSVDGRGGYTF,TGTGCCAGCAGCGTAGATGGAAGAGGAGGCTACACCTTC,TRBV9,-,13,TRBJ1-2,-
CAISEPGTDQETQYF,TGTGCCATCAGCGAACCTGGGACAGATCAAGAGACCCAGTACTTC,TRBV10-3,-,15,TRBJ2-5,TRBD1
CASSPPGPRGTQYF,TGTGCCAGCAGCCCCCCGGGACCCCGGGGGACCCAGTACTTC,TRBV2,-,14,TRBJ2-5,-
CASSEWGHASSYNEQFF,TGCGCCAGCAGCGAATGGGGTCACGCCAGCTCCTACAATGAGCAGTTCTTC,TRBV10-1,-,17,TRBJ2-1,-
CASSLSGSSYNEQFF,TGTGCCAGCAGCTTAAGCGGGAGCTCCTACAATGAGCAGTTCTTC,TRBV7-9,-,15,TRBJ2-1,TRBD2
CSVWRGADTQYF,TGCAGCGTCTGGAGGGGTGCAGATACGCAGTATTTT,TRBV29-1,-,12,TRBJ2-3,-
CASSQQGGGNTEAFF,TGCGCCAGCAGCCAACAGGGGGGGGGAAACACTGAAGCTTTCTTT,TRBV5-1,-,15,TRBJ1-1,TRBD1
CASRSGGQGPGGELFF,TGTGCCAGCCGGTCAGGGGGACAGGGGCCCGGCGGGGAGCTGTTTTTT,TRBV27,-,16,TRBJ2-2,TRBD1
CASSRKPGQGAYEQYF,TGTGCCAGCAGCCGTAAACCGGGACAGGGGGCCTACGAGCAGTACTTC,TRBV28,-,16,TRBJ2-7,TRBD1
CASSLYGTLSYEQYF,TGTGCCAGCAGCTTATACGGAACCCTCTCCTACGAGCAGTACTTC,TRBV13,-,15,TRBJ2-7,-
CASSLVGTGDEQYF,TGTGCCAGCAGCTTAGTTGGGACAGGGGACGAGCAGTACTTC,TRBV7-9,-,14,TRBJ2-7,TRBD1
CASRDSTDTQYF,TGTGCCAGCAGGGACAGCACAGATACGCAGTATTTT,TRBV5-4,-,12,TRBJ2-3,-
CAISKTGDTEAFF,TGTGCCATCAGCAAGACAGGGGACACTGAAGCTTTCTTT,TRBV10-3,once,13,TRBJ1-1,TRBD1
CASSLWVAQYF,TGTGCCAGCAGCTTGTGGGTGGCGCAGTATTTT,TRBV7-2,-,11,TRBJ2-3,-
CAIRRDYGELFF,TGTGCCATCCGTCGGGACTACGGGGAGCTGTTTTTT,TRBV2,-,12,TRBJ2-2,TRBD2
CASSLTPGLDYEQYF,TGTGCCAGCAGCTTAACCCCGGGACTAGATTACGAGCAGTACTTC,TRBV7-3,-,15,TRBJ2-7,TRBD2
CASSLGRGGSYQETQYF,TGTGCCAGCAGCTTGGGACGGGGGGGATCGTACCAAGAGACCCAGTACTTC,TRBV5-5,-,17,TRBJ2-5,TRBD2
CASSLPPHRAEGEAFF,TGTGCCAGCAGTTTACCCCCCCACAGGGCCGAGGGTGAAGCTTTCTTT,TRBV28,-,16,TRBJ1-1,-
CSVRTGENQPQHF,TGCAGCGTGCGCACAGGGGAAAATCAGCCCCAGCATTTT,TRBV29-1,-,13,TRBJ1-5,TRBD1
CASSPGQGSTYNEQFF,TGTGCCAGCAGCCCCGGACAGGGAAGTACCTACAATGAGCAGTTCTTC,TRBV7-2,-,16,TRBJ2-1,TRBD1
CVTGEGSLSSGANVLTF,TGTGTCACAGGGGAGGGCTCCCTCAGCTCTGGGGCCAACGTCCTGACTTTC,TRBV7-9,-,17,TRBJ2-6,-
CASSLSGGLAEKLFF,TGCGCCAGCAGCTTGTCCGGGGGGTTGGCTGAAAAACTGTTTTTT,TRBV5-1,once,15,TRBJ1-4,-
CASSFYRDEQYF,TGTGCCAGCAGTTTTTACAGGGACGAGCAGTACTTC,TRBV28,-,12,TRBJ2-7,-
CASSRGVTYNEQFF,TGTGCCAGCAGTAGGGGGGTAACCTACAATGAGCAGTTCTTC,TRBV6-5,-,14,TRBJ2-1,-
CASSLGGSAGANVLTF,TGTGCCAGCAGCTTGGGGGGGAGCGCTGGGGCCAACGTCCTGACTTTC,TRBV5-6,-,16,TRBJ2-6,-
CASSQLGREQYF,TGTGCCAGCAGTCAGCTAGGTCGTGAGCAGTACTTC,TRBV2,-,12,TRBJ2-7,-
CASSPKAGIEETQYF,TGTGCCAGCAGCCCCAAAGCAGGGATAGAAGAGACCCAGTACTTC,TRBV5-4,-,15,TRBJ2-5,-
CASSSTSYEQYF,TGCGCCAGCAGCTCCACCTCTTACGAGCAGTACTTC,TRBV5-1,-,12,TRBJ2-7,-
CASSSQRQGLHYGYTF,TGTGCCAGCAGTTCCCAAAGACAGGGACTACATTATGGCTACACCTTC,TRBV6-5,once,16,TRBJ1-2,TRBD1
CASRQLPTGRETQYF,TGTGCCAGCAGGCAACTCCCGACAGGGCGCGAGACCCAGTACTTC,TRBV27,-,15,TRBJ2-5,TRBD1